Listed below are T cell receptor beta chains from one sample, sequenced in a study of T cells in Graves' hyperthyroidism and ophthalmopathy. TCRdb used MiXCR to reprocess the multiplex PCR reads, holding one entry per CDR3 protein. Of some 400,000 distinct CDR3 sequences in the sample, about a fifth were seen once. Sequences were obtained from blood. These receptors originate from a woman between 18 and 29 years old with Graves' hyperthyroidism. Each CDR3 is given with its conserved first and last residue. D genes are given only for firm matches. Size values are once, few and many counts, or a class for expanded clones, and some rows have none.

many	TRBD2	TRBV14	TRBJ2-7	TGTGCCAGCAGCTTAGCGGGCTCCTACGAGCAGTACTTC	CASSLAGSYEQYF
few	TRBD1	TRBV24-1	TRBJ2-2	TGTGCCTCACAGGGGGCGAACACCGGGGAGCTGTTTTTT	CASQGANTGELFF
many	TRBD1	TRBV12-3/TRBV12-4	TRBJ1-2	TGTGCCAGCAGTGGGGACAGGGGCGGCGGCTACACCTTC	CASSGDRGGGYTF
NA	TRBD2	TRBV29-1	TRBJ2-7	TGCAGCGTTGGGTCGAAGGGAGGGGTCTACGAGCAGTACTTC	CSVGSKGGVYEQYF
many	TRBD2	TRBV2	TRBJ2-2	TGTGCCAGCTCAGCGGGGGGGCTAGGCACCGGGGAGCTGTTTTTT	CASSAGGLGTGELFF
NA	NA	TRBV20-1	TRBJ2-5	TGCAGCCCGGCGATCGTGTACCAAGAGACCCAGTACTTC	CSPAIVYQETQYF
many	NA	TRBV5-1	TRBJ2-5	TGCGCCAGCAGTCGTCTGAGGGGGGAGACCCAGTACTTC	CASSRLRGETQYF
many	NA	TRBV7-3	TRBJ2-6	TGTGCCAGCAGCTTTGTGGGTTCTGGGGCCAACGTCCTGACTTTC	CASSFVGSGANVLTF
many	NA	TRBV10-3	TRBJ2-5	TGTGCCATCAGTCTGAGGGGGGTACAAGAGACCCAGTACTTC	CAISLRGVQETQYF
many	NA	TRBV29-1	TRBJ1-1	TGCAGCGTCAATGTACAGGGGAACACTGAAGCTTTCTTT	CSVNVQGNTEAFF
many	NA	TRBV7-6	TRBJ2-5	TGTGCCAGCAGCTTAGCGCGCCCGACCCAGTACTTC	CASSLARPTQYF
NA	NA	TRBV27	TRBJ2-3	TGTGCCAGCAGTCCACGTCGTCACACAGATACGCAGTATTTT	CASSPRRHTDTQYF
NA	NA	TRBV29-1	TRBJ1-3	TGCAGCGGCCTACTTGGAAACACCATATATTTT	CSGLLGNTIYF
NA	NA	TRBV12-3/TRBV12-4	TRBJ1-2	TGTGCCAGCAGTTTTAGGGGGTCGGGCTATGGCTACACCTTC	CASSFRGSGYGYTF
many	TRBD1	TRBV6-1	TRBJ1-6	TGTGCCAGCAGGACCGGACAGGGGGCCGTCTCACCCCTCCACTTT	CASRTGQGAVSPLHF
many	NA	TRBV4-2	TRBJ1-1	TGTGCCAGCAGCCTTATATCCCCCCCGTTCCCCCTTATGGGGAACACTGAAGCTTTCTTT	CASSLISPPFPLMGNTEAFF
NA	NA	TRBV18	TRBJ1-1	TGTGCCAGCTCACCTACACAAGGGGTTTCTGAAGCTTTCTTT	CASSPTQGVSEAFF
NA	NA	TRBV6-1	TRBJ1-1	TGTGCCAGCAGTGGTCGACAGTATAACACTGAAGCTTTCTTT	CASSGRQYNTEAFF
NA	TRBD1	TRBV6-2/TRBV6-3	TRBJ1-1	TGTGCCAGCAGTTACTCTCCGGACAGGGGCACTGAAGCTTTCTTT	CASSYSPDRGTEAFF
many	TRBD1	TRBV6-1	TRBJ1-5	TGTGCCAGCAGTAGGGACAGGGGAAGCGTTCAGCCCCAGCATTTT	CASSRDRGSVQPQHF
NA	NA	TRBV5-1	TRBJ1-1	TGCGCCAGCGGGACCGGGGGTAGCACTGAAGCTTTCTTT	CASGTGGSTEAFF
many	NA	TRBV6-1	TRBJ1-1	TGTGCCAGCAGAGCCGCGGACCCGAACACTGAAGCTTTCTTT	CASRAADPNTEAFF
many	NA	TRBV19	TRBJ2-2	TGTGCCAGTAGGCAGCCCACCGACACCGGGGAGCTGTTTTTT	CASRQPTDTGELFF
many	TRBD2	TRBV20-1	TRBJ2-7	TGCAGTGCTATGGGACTATTTAACTACGAGCAGTACTTC	CSAMGLFNYEQYF
NA	NA	TRBV3-1	TRBJ1-2	TGTGCCAGCAGCCGCCAAACTGGCTCCGGGGGGGGCTACACCTTC	CASSRQTGSGGGYTF
many	NA	TRBV20-1	TRBJ2-7	TGCAGTGCTAGAGATCCAGGGTTGGCCTACGAGCAGTACTTC	CSARDPGLAYEQYF
NA	TRBD1	TRBV29-1	TRBJ2-7	TGCAGCGTTGTACGGACAGGGGTGAGCGAGCAGTACTTC	CSVVRTGVSEQYF
many	NA	TRBV7-6	TRBJ2-7	TGTGCCAGCAGCTCCGGACACCAAGAGGACGAGCAGTACTTC	CASSSGHQEDEQYF
NA	NA	TRBV7-2	TRBJ2-5	TGTGCCAGCAGCTTGCACAGGGAGACCCAGTACTTC	CASSLHRETQYF
many	TRBD2	TRBV27	TRBJ2-7	TGTGCCAGCAGTCTACTAGCGGGGACCTCCTACGAGCAGTACTTC	CASSLLAGTSYEQYF
NA	NA	TRBV4-1	TRBJ2-7	TGCGCCAGCAGCCAAAGACCCCCGTACGAGCAGTACTTC	CASSQRPPYEQYF
once	NA	TRBV2	TRBJ1-5	TGTGCCAGCAGTGAGCGACAGGCTACCAATCAGCCCCAGCATTTT	CASSERQATNQPQHF
many	NA	TRBV10-3	TRBJ1-2	TGTGCCATCAGTGAGACGCCGGGACGGGGATTTGGCTACACCTTC	CAISETPGRGFGYTF
many	NA	TRBV20-1	TRBJ2-7	TGCAGTGCTAGAAAGGGGACCCCAAGCTACGAGCAGTACTTC	CSARKGTPSYEQYF
many	TRBD1	TRBV11-2	TRBJ2-2	TGTGCCAGCAGCGCTCCCGGGACAGGGAACACCGGGGAGCTGTTTTTT	CASSAPGTGNTGELFF
many	TRBD1	TRBV20-1	TRBJ1-2	TGCAGTGCGCCGCTCAACAGGGGCTATGGCTACACCTTC	CSAPLNRGYGYTF
many	TRBD1	TRBV6-2/TRBV6-3	TRBJ2-7	TGTGCCAGCACACGATTAGGACAGGGAGCCTACGAGCAGTACTTC	CASTRLGQGAYEQYF
many	TRBD1	TRBV11-2	TRBJ2-7	TGTGCCAGCAGCTTCATTGGACAGGGAAGCTACGAGCAGTACTTC	CASSFIGQGSYEQYF
NA	NA	TRBV6-4	TRBJ1-5	TGTGCCAAAATAACCAGGGGCGAACAGGGTTTCCATCAGCCCCAGCATTTT	CAKITRGEQGFHQPQHF
many	TRBD1	TRBV28	TRBJ2-5	TGTGCCAGCAGTCCATTGGGACAGCCCTACGGGACCCAGTACTTC	CASSPLGQPYGTQYF
many	NA	TRBV28	TRBJ1-2	TGTGCCAGCAGTTCCCCGGGACAAGGGCTCCGCTACACCTTC	CASSSPGQGLRYTF
many	NA	TRBV29-1	TRBJ2-5	TGCAGCGTTGAAGGACAGGATTATTTAGAGACCCAGTACTTC	CSVEGQDYLETQYF
many	NA	TRBV2	TRBJ1-3	TGTGCCAGCCGAGAACTAGGGGGTGGAGGAAACACCATATATTTT	CASRELGGGGNTIYF
few	NA	TRBV10-3	TRBJ1-5	TGTGCCATCAGGGCGGATAGCAATCAGCCCCAGCATTTT	CAIRADSNQPQHF
many	NA	TRBV6-2/TRBV6-3	TRBJ1-2	TGTGCCAGCAGTTACCATGGACAGCGCTATGGCTACACCTTC	CASSYHGQRYGYTF
many	NA	TRBV5-1	TRBJ1-3	TGCGCCAGCAGCTCGGGCGTAGCAAGATCTTTTGGCACCATATATTTT	CASSSGVARSFGTIYF
NA	TRBD1	TRBV3-1	TRBJ1-2	TGTGCCAGCAGCCAACAGGGGGCGATTAATGATGGCTACACCTTC	CASSQQGAINDGYTF
NA	NA	TRBV6-1	TRBJ2-4	TGTGCCAGCAGTGAAGGGGGGGCCCGAGACATTCAGTACTTC	CASSEGGARDIQYF
NA	NA	TRBV6-5	TRBJ1-1	TGTGCCAGCAGTTACTCGAAACACTCGAGGACTGAAGCTTTCTTT	CASSYSKHSRTEAFF
many	NA	TRBV13	TRBJ2-2	TGTGCCAGCAGCTTAGGCTCCAGGGGCAACACCGGGGAGCTGTTTTTT	CASSLGSRGNTGELFF
many	NA	TRBV20-1	TRBJ1-1	TGCAGCGCTGTAAGGGACACTGAAGCTTTCTTT	CSAVRDTEAFF
many	NA	TRBV11-1	TRBJ1-1	TGTGCCAGCACGATGGAGGAAAGGCGGACTGAAGCTTTCTTT	CASTMEERRTEAFF